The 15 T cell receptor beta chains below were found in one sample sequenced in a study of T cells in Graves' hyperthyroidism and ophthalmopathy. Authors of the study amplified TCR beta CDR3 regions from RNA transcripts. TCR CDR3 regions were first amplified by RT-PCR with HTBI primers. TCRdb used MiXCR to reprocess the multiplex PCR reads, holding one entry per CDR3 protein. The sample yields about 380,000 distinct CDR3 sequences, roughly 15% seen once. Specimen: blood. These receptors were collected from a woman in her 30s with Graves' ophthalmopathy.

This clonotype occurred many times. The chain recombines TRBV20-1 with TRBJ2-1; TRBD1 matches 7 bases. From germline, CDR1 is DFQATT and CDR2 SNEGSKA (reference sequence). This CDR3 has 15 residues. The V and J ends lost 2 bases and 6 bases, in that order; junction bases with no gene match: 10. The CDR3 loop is CSARPDRTYGNEQFF. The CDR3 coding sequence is TGCAGTGCTAGACCGGACAGGACCTACGGCAATGAGCAGTTCTTC.

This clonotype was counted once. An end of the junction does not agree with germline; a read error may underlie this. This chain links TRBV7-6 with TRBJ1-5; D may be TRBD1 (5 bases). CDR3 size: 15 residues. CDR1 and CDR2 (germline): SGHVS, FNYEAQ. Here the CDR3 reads CAGSAGPNNNQPQHF. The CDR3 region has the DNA TGTGCCGGCAGCGCGGGACCAAATAACAATCAGCCCCAGCATTTT.

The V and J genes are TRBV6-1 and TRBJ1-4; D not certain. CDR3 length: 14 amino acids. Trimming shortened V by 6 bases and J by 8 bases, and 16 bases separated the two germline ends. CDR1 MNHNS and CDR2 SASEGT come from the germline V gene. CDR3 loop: CASSDKQPGEKLFF. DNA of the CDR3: TGTGCCAGCAGCGATAAGCAGCCGGGCGAAAAACTGTTTTTT.

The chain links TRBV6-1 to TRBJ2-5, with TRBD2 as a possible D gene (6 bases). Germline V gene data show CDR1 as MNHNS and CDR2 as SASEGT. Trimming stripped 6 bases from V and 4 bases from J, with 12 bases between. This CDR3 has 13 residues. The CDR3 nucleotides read TGTGCCAGCAGGGAGAGCGGGTTAGAGACCCAGTACTTC. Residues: CASRESGLETQYF.

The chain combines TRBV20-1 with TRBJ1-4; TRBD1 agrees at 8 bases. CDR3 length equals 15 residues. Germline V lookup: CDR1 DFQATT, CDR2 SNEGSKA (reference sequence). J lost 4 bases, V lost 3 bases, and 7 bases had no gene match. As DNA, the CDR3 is TGCAGTGCTAGTAACCAGGGGGCCGTTAATGAAAAACTGTTTTTT. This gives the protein CSASNQGAVNEKLFF.

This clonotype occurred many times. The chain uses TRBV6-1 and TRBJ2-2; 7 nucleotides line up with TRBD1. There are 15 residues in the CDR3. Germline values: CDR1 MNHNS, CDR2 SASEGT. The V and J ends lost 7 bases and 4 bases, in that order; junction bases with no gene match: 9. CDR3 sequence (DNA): TGTGCCAGCACCTACCGGGACAGCCCCACCGGGGAGCTGTTTTTT. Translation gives CASTYRDSPTGELFF.

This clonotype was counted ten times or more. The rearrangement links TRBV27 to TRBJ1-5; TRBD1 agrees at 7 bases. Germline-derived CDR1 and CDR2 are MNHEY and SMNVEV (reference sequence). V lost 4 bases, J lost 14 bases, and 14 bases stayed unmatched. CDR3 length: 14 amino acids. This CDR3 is CASSSIRQGWAEHF. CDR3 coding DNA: TGTGCCAGCAGTTCAATCAGACAGGGCTGGGCCGAGCATTTT.

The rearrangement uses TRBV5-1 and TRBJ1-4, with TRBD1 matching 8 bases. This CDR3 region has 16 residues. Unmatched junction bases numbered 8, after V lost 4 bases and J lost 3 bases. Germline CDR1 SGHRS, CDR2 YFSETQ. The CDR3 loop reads CASSDGQGFSNEKLFF. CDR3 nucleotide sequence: TGCGCCAGCAGCGACGGACAGGGTTTTTCTAATGAAAAACTGTTTTTT.

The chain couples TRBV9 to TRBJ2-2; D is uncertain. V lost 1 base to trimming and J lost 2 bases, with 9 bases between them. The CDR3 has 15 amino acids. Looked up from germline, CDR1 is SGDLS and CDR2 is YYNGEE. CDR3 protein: CASSVNPLNTGELFF. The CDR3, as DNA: TGTGCCAGCAGCGTAAATCCTCTAAACACCGGGGAGCTGTTTTTT.

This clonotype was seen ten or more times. Here the CDR3 DNA reads TGTGCCAGCAACAGCGAAACCTACGAGCAGTACTTC. It specifies CASNSETYEQYF. This chain links TRBV2 with TRBJ2-7; D remains unclear. The germline CDR1 and CDR2 sequences are SNHLY and FYNNEI. This CDR3 spans 12 amino acids. V was shortened by 7 bases and J by 2 bases, with 9 bases between the two germline ends.

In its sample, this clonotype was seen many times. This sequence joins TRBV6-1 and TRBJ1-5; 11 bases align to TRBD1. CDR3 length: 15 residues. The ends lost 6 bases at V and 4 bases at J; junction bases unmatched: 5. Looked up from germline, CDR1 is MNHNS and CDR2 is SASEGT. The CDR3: CASSRDRGRNQPQHF. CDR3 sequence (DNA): TGTGCCAGCAGCAGGGACAGGGGGAGAAATCAGCCCCAGCATTTT.

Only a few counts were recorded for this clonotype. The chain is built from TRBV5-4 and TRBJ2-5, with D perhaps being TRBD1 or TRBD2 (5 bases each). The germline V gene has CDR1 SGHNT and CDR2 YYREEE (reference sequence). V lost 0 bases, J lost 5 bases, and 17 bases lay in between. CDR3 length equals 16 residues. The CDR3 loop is CASSLEGTYKAETQYF. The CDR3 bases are TGTGCCAGCAGCTTGGAGGGGACCTACAAGGCGGAGACCCAGTACTTC.

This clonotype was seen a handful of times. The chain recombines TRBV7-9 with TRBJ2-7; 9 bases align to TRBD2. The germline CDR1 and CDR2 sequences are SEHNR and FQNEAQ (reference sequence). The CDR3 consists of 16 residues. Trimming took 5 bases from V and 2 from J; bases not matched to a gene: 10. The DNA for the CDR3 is TGTGCCAGCAGCACCTCCCTAGGCGGGGGGGCCTACGAGCAGTACTTC. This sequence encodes CASSTSLGGGAYEQYF.

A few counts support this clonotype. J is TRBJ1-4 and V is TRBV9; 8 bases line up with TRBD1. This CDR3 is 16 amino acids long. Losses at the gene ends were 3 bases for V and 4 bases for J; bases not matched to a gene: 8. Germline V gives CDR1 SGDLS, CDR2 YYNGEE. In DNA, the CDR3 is TGTGCCAGCAGCGAGCCTGGACAGGGACATAATGAAAAACTGTTTTTT. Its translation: CASSEPGQGHNEKLFF.

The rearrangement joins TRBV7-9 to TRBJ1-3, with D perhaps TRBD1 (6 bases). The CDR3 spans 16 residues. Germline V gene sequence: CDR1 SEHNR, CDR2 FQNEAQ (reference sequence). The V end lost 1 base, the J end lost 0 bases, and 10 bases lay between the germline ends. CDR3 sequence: CASSLEGGPSGNTIYF. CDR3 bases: TGTGCCAGCAGCTTAGAGGGGGGCCCCTCTGGAAACACCATATATTTT.